A selection of T cell receptor beta chains follows, all from one sample in a study of T-cell reconstitution after alpha-beta-depleted transplantation in children. TCRdb re-called the PCR reads through MiXCR, storing one row per CDR3 protein. This table has some 490,000 distinct CDR3 sequences, around 13% appearing once. This sample comprised PBMCs from the stem cell graft donor, obtained from the stem cell graft. The receptors were gathered from a human donor who donated a stem cell graft to a child with combined immunodeficiency. Both conserved end residues are part of each CDR3. Fields, in order: clone size, V gene, J gene, D gene, CDR3 DNA, CDR3 protein. D genes are given only for firm matches. A row's size may be missing; if present it is once, few, many or a size class.

clone size: .
V gene: TRBV7-9
J gene: TRBJ2-7
D gene: .
CDR3 DNA: TGTGCCAGCAGCTTTGGGGCGGGACGAATATACGAGCAGTACTTC
CDR3 protein: CASSFGAGRIYEQYF

clone size: many
V gene: TRBV2
J gene: TRBJ2-5
D gene: .
CDR3 DNA: TGTGCCAGCAGACGGACGCAGACCCAAGAGACCCAGTACTTC
CDR3 protein: CASRRTQTQETQYF

clone size: many
V gene: TRBV4-3
J gene: TRBJ1-1
D gene: .
CDR3 DNA: TGCGCCAGCAGCCCCGACGAGGGGAAGGGAAGCACTGAAGCTTTCTTT
CDR3 protein: CASSPDEGKGSTEAFF

clone size: .
V gene: TRBV12-3/TRBV12-4
J gene: TRBJ2-2
D gene: TRBD2
CDR3 DNA: TGTGCCAGCAGTTTAGGGCGGGGGGCCCCGTCCACCGGGGAGCTGTTTTTT
CDR3 protein: CASSLGRGAPSTGELFF

clone size: few
V gene: TRBV13
J gene: TRBJ2-1
D gene: .
CDR3 DNA: TGTGCCAGCAGCTCAAACCTGGGAGCAGATTACAATGAGCAGTTCTTC
CDR3 protein: CASSSNLGADYNEQFF

clone size: .
V gene: TRBV5-5
J gene: TRBJ2-7
D gene: TRBD2
CDR3 DNA: TGTGCCAGCAGCACTGGACCCGGGACTAGCGAGGGGCAGTACTTC
CDR3 protein: CASSTGPGTSEGQYF

clone size: .
V gene: TRBV12-3/TRBV12-4
J gene: TRBJ1-4
D gene: TRBD1
CDR3 DNA: TGTGCCAGCAGTTTACCCGAGGGGGCGGATGAAAAACTGTTTTTT
CDR3 protein: CASSLPEGADEKLFF

clone size: .
V gene: TRBV7-9
J gene: TRBJ2-6
D gene: .
CDR3 DNA: TGTGCCAGCAGCTTCCCTAGCTCTGGGGCCAACGTCCTGACTTTC
CDR3 protein: CASSFPSSGANVLTF

clone size: few
V gene: TRBV7-6
J gene: TRBJ2-7
D gene: .
CDR3 DNA: TGTGCCAGCAGCTTGGCAGGGGAGTCCTACGAGCAGTACTTC
CDR3 protein: CASSLAGESYEQYF

clone size: .
V gene: TRBV7-3
J gene: TRBJ2-1
D gene: TRBD1
CDR3 DNA: TGTGCCAGCAGCTTACCAGGACAGGGGAGCAATGAGCAGTTCTTC
CDR3 protein: CASSLPGQGSNEQFF

clone size: .
V gene: TRBV12-3/TRBV12-4
J gene: TRBJ2-7
D gene: .
CDR3 DNA: TGTGCCAGCAGGCCGCAGGGGGGGATCTACTACGAGCAGTACTTC
CDR3 protein: CASRPQGGIYYEQYF

clone size: few
V gene: TRBV5-1
J gene: TRBJ2-4
D gene: .
CDR3 DNA: TGCGCCAGCAGCTTGGCCGGATTTGAAGTCAAAAACATTCAGTACTTC
CDR3 protein: CASSLAGFEVKNIQYF

clone size: many
V gene: TRBV29-1
J gene: TRBJ1-1
D gene: .
CDR3 DNA: TGCAGCGTTGTCCCAGGTTTCGGCCTACGGAACACTGAAGCTTTCTTT
CDR3 protein: CSVVPGFGLRNTEAFF

clone size: few
V gene: TRBV19
J gene: TRBJ2-1
D gene: TRBD2
CDR3 DNA: TGTGCCAGTAGTCGCCGGCTAGCGGAGGGGAACAATGAGCAGTTCTTC
CDR3 protein: CASSRRLAEGNNEQFF

clone size: .
V gene: TRBV20-1
J gene: TRBJ2-7
D gene: .
CDR3 DNA: TGCAGTGCTAGAGTTGCCAGGGCGAATTCCTACGAGCAGTACTTC
CDR3 protein: CSARVARANSYEQYF

clone size: few
V gene: TRBV24-1
J gene: TRBJ2-3
D gene: .
CDR3 DNA: TGTGCCACCAGTGATTTAGGAAGGGGAGATACGCAGTATTTT
CDR3 protein: CATSDLGRGDTQYF

clone size: many
V gene: TRBV7-9
J gene: TRBJ1-2
D gene: .
CDR3 DNA: TGTGCCAGCAGCTTAGGGACCGACTTTAACTATGGCTACACCTTC
CDR3 protein: CASSLGTDFNYGYTF

clone size: .
V gene: TRBV19
J gene: TRBJ2-1
D gene: .
CDR3 DNA: TGTGCCAGTAGTATGGAGACAGGTTACAATGAGCAGTTCTTC
CDR3 protein: CASSMETGYNEQFF

clone size: .
V gene: TRBV12-3/TRBV12-4
J gene: TRBJ2-5
D gene: TRBD2
CDR3 DNA: TGTGCCAGCAGTTTAACTAGCGGGAGCCCCCAGTACTTC
CDR3 protein: CASSLTSGSPQYF

clone size: few
V gene: TRBV7-3
J gene: TRBJ2-7
D gene: .
CDR3 DNA: TGTGCCAGCAGCTTAACCGGGACAAAAGGCCTCGAGCAGTACTTC
CDR3 protein: CASSLTGTKGLEQYF

clone size: few
V gene: TRBV5-1
J gene: TRBJ2-1
D gene: TRBD2
CDR3 DNA: TGCGCCAGCAGCTTGGGAAAACTAGCGGGAGGTTCTTCCTACAATGAGCAGTTCTTC
CDR3 protein: CASSLGKLAGGSSYNEQFF

clone size: many
V gene: TRBV3-1
J gene: TRBJ2-1
D gene: .
CDR3 DNA: TGTGCCAGCAGCCCTACTAGGACCGCTTACAATGAGCAGTTCTTC
CDR3 protein: CASSPTRTAYNEQFF

clone size: many
V gene: TRBV5-6
J gene: TRBJ2-7
D gene: .
CDR3 DNA: TGTGCCAGCAGTTACGGGGGTGGCTACGAGCAGTACTTC
CDR3 protein: CASSYGGGYEQYF

clone size: many
V gene: TRBV12-3/TRBV12-4
J gene: TRBJ2-3
D gene: .
CDR3 DNA: TGTGCCAGCAGTTTCGAAGGGAGTGCGCAGTATTTT
CDR3 protein: CASSFEGSAQYF

clone size: .
V gene: TRBV30
J gene: TRBJ1-2
D gene: .
CDR3 DNA: TGTGCCTGGAGGGCGTATGGCTACACCTTC
CDR3 protein: CAWRAYGYTF

clone size: few
V gene: TRBV7-2
J gene: TRBJ2-3
D gene: .
CDR3 DNA: TGTGCCAGCAGCTTAGGGCCCTGGGATTTCACAGATACGCAGTATTTT
CDR3 protein: CASSLGPWDFTDTQYF

clone size: many
V gene: TRBV5-1
J gene: TRBJ2-7
D gene: .
CDR3 DNA: TGCGCCAGCAGCTCCTCGGTGGCAGGTCACTCCTACGAGCAGTACTTC
CDR3 protein: CASSSSVAGHSYEQYF

clone size: few
V gene: TRBV5-1
J gene: TRBJ2-7
D gene: .
CDR3 DNA: TGCGCCAGCAGCTTGGAAATTGGTACCTACGAGCAGTACTTC
CDR3 protein: CASSLEIGTYEQYF

clone size: .
V gene: TRBV11-2
J gene: TRBJ2-3
D gene: .
CDR3 DNA: TGTGCCAGCAGCTTAGACATTTGGGGCCTCGGCGCAGATACGCAGTATTTT
CDR3 protein: CASSLDIWGLGADTQYF

clone size: many
V gene: TRBV2
J gene: TRBJ1-5
D gene: TRBD1
CDR3 DNA: TGTGCCAGCAGTGGGGAAGGGGGCAGGAGCAATCAGCCCCAGCATTTT
CDR3 protein: CASSGEGGRSNQPQHF

clone size: .
V gene: TRBV4-2
J gene: TRBJ1-4
D gene: .
CDR3 DNA: TGTGCCAGCAGCCAAGATAGAGGAGGGCGGGGTGAAAAACTGTTTTTT
CDR3 protein: CASSQDRGGRGEKLFF

clone size: .
V gene: TRBV6-5
J gene: TRBJ2-3
D gene: .
CDR3 DNA: TGTGCCAGCAGTTACAGCGACCGCCAGCGGGCCACAGATACGCAGTATTTT
CDR3 protein: CASSYSDRQRATDTQYF

clone size: .
V gene: TRBV7-6
J gene: TRBJ1-5
D gene: .
CDR3 DNA: TGTGCCAGCAGCTTAGTCCGGGACGGGCCCCAGCATTTT
CDR3 protein: CASSLVRDGPQHF

clone size: few
V gene: TRBV7-3
J gene: TRBJ2-3
D gene: .
CDR3 DNA: TGTGCCAGCAGCTTAAGCAGCGCAGATACGCAGTATTTT
CDR3 protein: CASSLSSADTQYF